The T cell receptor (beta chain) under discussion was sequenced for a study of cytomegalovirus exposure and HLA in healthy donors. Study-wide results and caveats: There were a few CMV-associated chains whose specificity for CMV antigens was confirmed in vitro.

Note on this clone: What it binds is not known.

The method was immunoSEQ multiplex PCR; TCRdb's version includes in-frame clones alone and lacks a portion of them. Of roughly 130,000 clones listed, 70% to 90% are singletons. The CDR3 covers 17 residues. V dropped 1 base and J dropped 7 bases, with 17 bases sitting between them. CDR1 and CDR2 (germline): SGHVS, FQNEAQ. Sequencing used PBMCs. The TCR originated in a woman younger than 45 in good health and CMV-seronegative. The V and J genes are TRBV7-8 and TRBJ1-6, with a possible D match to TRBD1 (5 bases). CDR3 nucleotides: TGTGCCAGCAGCTTAGGGGGCAGGTCAAATTCGAATTCACCCCTCCACTTT. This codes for CASSLGGRSNSNSPLHF.